This T cell receptor beta chain derives from a study of blood T cell repertoires in COVID-19. Turning to the study itself: The samples span acute and convalescent COVID-19 from the United States, Italy and Spain.

The authors' processing: Estimated nucleated cell counts came from reference gene primer amplification. Sequenced by immunoSEQ multiplex PCR; TCRdb stores in-frame clones only, minus some. V and J calls and clone size are given by that table; D and trimming were obtained from the DNA. Here the sample spans around 15,000 clones, roughly 87% being singletons. V lost 4 bases and J 1 base, leaving 13 bases between the germline ends. The germline CDR1 and CDR2 sequences are LNHNV and YYDKDF (reference sequence). The CDR3 loop spans 15 amino acids. The specimen was peripheral blood. The genes are TRBV15 and TRBJ1-1; D possibly corresponds to TRBD1 (6 bases). This sequence originates from an elderly man with acute or convalescent COVID-19. The CDR3 DNA is TGTGCCACCAGCAAAGACCCAGGGGCGAACACTGAAGCTTTCTTT. Its protein product is CATSKDPGANTEAFF.